This paragraph reports one T cell receptor beta chain. Its antigen is undetermined. This record belongs to a study of CD8+ T cells in alopecia areata. Study background: Tofacitinib administration to treated patients was oral, at 5 to 10 mg twice daily. Patients remained on tofacitinib for 6 to 18 months and then went 6 months without it. Study-level points and caveats: Scalp specimens additionally yield sequences from normal skin's resident alphabeta T cells.

Researchers gathered lesional scalp punch biopsies and peripheral blood from patients with alopecia areata. RNA extraction and reverse transcription yielded cDNA as sequencing template. TCRdb keeps only in-frame clones here, not all; method: immunoSEQ multiplex PCR. The top ten clones hold around 8.5% of a sample with around 10,000 clones, over 55% of them seen once. The CDR3 is 14 amino acids. V lost 6 bases to trimming and J lost 2 bases; unmatched junction nucleotides: 4. Per the germline V gene, CDR1 is PRHDT and CDR2 is FYEKMQ (reference sequence). The genes are TRBV13 and TRBJ2-7; 10 nucleotides align to TRBD2. The source is a human donor with alopecia areata. This specimen was skin, taken at week 0. The CDR3 sequence is CASRIAGGTYEQYF. The CDR3 coding sequence is TGTGCCAGCAGGATAGCGGGAGGCACCTACGAGCAGTACTTC.